The present TCR beta chain was sequenced within a study of cytomegalovirus exposure and HLA in healthy donors. Study-wide findings and caveats: In presence/absence analyses, roughly uniform sequencing depth across donors was assumed. Reportedly, a later analysis found an Asian-associated ancestry cluster had fewer N-insertions than the approximately 600-donor mean. DRB1 had the most TCR associations and HLA-C the fewest, a later analysis found, with rates varying by HLA locus.

V dropped 0 bases and J dropped 8 bases, with 10 bases sitting between them. Germline V gene data show CDR1 as SGHAT and CDR2 as FQNNGV. This CDR3 has 13 residues. Use of 60 Vbeta and 13 Jbeta primers characterized the PCR. Clones were sequenced by immunoSEQ multiplex PCR, and TCRdb holds only the in-frame ones, with some missing. The sample has approximately 38,000 clones, and its top ten clones hold approximately 1.5%. As for this clone: Antigen: not known.

This receptor was obtained from a man aged 30 to 45 in good health and CMV-seronegative. The sample comprised PBMCs. The chain recombines TRBV11-2 with TRBJ1-2; possibly TRBD1 for D (6 bases). CDR3 loop: CASSLDRGGGYTF. In nucleotides, the CDR3 is TGTGCCAGCAGCTTAGACAGGGGTGGGGGCTACACCTTC.